Below, 3 T cell receptor beta chains from the same sample are listed, as sequenced in a study of T cell repertoires in cytomegalovirus infection. TCRdb re-derived calls from the reads in MiXCR, one entry per CDR3 protein. The sample carries approximately 990,000 distinct CDR3 sequences, roughly 30% recorded once. What these receptors recognize is not known. The input for sequencing was cultured CD8+ T cells from PBMCs, taken from culture after CMV antigen stimulation. The receptors come from a human donor in good health (CMV status not recorded). Some clones in this sample may be carry-over from other donors' samples.

This clonotype has just a few counts. One end of the junction does not line up with germline, which may come from a read error. The rearrangement joins TRBV7-6 to TRBJ2-7; TRBD2 is a possible D gene (5 bases). The CDR3 is made up of 13 amino acids. CDR1 and CDR2 from the germline V gene are SGHVS and FNYEAQ. The CDR3, as DNA: TGTGCTAGCAGCTTTGAGGGTTCCGACGAGCAGTACTTC. This gives the protein CASSFEGSDEQYF.

This clonotype has ten or more counts. The V call is TRBV7-8, the J call TRBJ1-5, with a weak D call TRBD1 (5 bases). CDR3 length equals 16 residues. V lost 1 base and J 3 bases, leaving 13 bases between the germline ends. The V gene's germline CDR1 is SGHVS and CDR2 FQNEAQ. CDR3 sequence: CASSLDDRQINQPQHF. The CDR3 DNA is TGTGCCAGCAGCTTAGACGACCGACAGATCAATCAGCCCCAGCATTTT.

The chain uses TRBV28 and TRBJ2-7; 12 positions match TRBD1. The V and J ends lost 8 bases and 4 bases, in that order; junction bases with no gene match: 6. The CDR3 loop spans 14 amino acids. Germline V gives CDR1 MDHEN, CDR2 SYDVKM. CDR3 in amino acids: CASAPGQGAYEQYV. In DNA form, the CDR3 reads TGTGCCAGCGCTCCGGGACAGGGGGCGTACGAGCAGTACGTC.